This TCR beta chain was profiled in a study of OX40 agonist ivuxolimab in advanced cancers. This clone was seen only once. Sequencing used immunoSEQ multiplex PCR; TCRdb keeps in-frame clones, though not all of them. The sample has about 75,000 clones, roughly nine tenths seen once; the top ten hold roughly 8.6%. Germline V gene sequence: CDR1 SGHNT, CDR2 YYREEE (reference sequence). The CDR3 is 16 amino acids. The V and J ends lost 4 bases and 5 bases, in that order; junction bases with no gene match: 5. Material: CD4+ or CD8+ T cells sorted from blood, obtained in a trial of the OX40 agonist ivuxolimab. This chain joins TRBV5-4 and TRBJ2-2; 13 bases match TRBD2. The clonotype originates from an adult with an advanced solid tumor such as melanoma, head and neck, liver or kidney cancer. The CDR3: CASSTKTSGGTGELFF. As DNA, the CDR3 is TGTGCCAGCAGCACGAAGACTAGCGGGGGGACCGGGGAGCTGTTTTTT.